Shown below are 19 T cell receptor beta chains from a single sample sequenced in a study of blood T cell repertoires in COVID-19. Repertoires were generated with immunoSEQ multiplex PCR, while TCRdb's copy carries only in-frame clones and drops some. The data contain about 270,000 clones, approximately 77% of them singletons. The sequenced material came from peripheral blood. All receptors come from a woman in her late teens or twenties with acute or convalescent COVID-19.

The chain is built from TRBV6-5 and TRBJ2-7; a weak D match, TRBD1 (5 bases). Germline V gene sequence: CDR1 MNHEY, CDR2 SVGAGI. The V end lost 0 bases, the J end lost 5 bases, and 8 bases lay between the germline ends. CDR3 size: 13 residues. Written as DNA, the CDR3 is TGTGCCAGCAGTTACTCGGGCAGGGACGAGCAGTACTTC. This gives the protein CASSYSGRDEQYF.

This chain joins TRBV7-6 and TRBJ2-7, with TRBD1 matching over 10 bases. CDR1 is SGHVS, CDR2 FNYEAQ, per germline. CDR3 length: 16 residues. V trimming: 1 base; J trimming: 5 bases; junction bases outside the gene matches: 8. This CDR3 is CASSLETGTGVHEQYF. CDR3 sequence (DNA): TGTGCCAGCAGCTTAGAGACCGGGACAGGGGTCCACGAGCAGTACTTC.

The V call is TRBV27, the J call TRBJ2-1; 11 bases line up with TRBD2. This CDR3 is built from 18 residues. Germline CDR1 MNHEY, CDR2 SMNVEV (reference sequence). V shed 4 bases and J 8 bases; nucleotides not matched to a gene: 16. The CDR3 protein is CASSSNPGLAERVDEQFF. The CDR3 DNA reads TGTGCCAGCAGTTCGAACCCGGGACTAGCGGAGAGAGTCGATGAGCAGTTCTTC.

The rearrangement uses TRBV2 and TRBJ2-7; D may be TRBD2 (6 bases). CDR3 size: 14 residues. Trimming took off 6 bases at V and 3 bases at J, with 15 bases between the two ends. Germline V gene data show CDR1 as SNHLY and CDR2 as FYNNEI. The DNA for the CDR3 is TGTGCCAGCAGGGAGGAGGGACCGGTCTACGAGCAGTACTTC. It is translated as CASREEGPVYEQYF.

The CDR3 region has the DNA TGTGCCAGCAGCTTATGGGCAGGGGGCTCAAGGGGGAATCAGCCCCAGCATTTT. Translating gives CASSLWAGGSRGNQPQHF. V is TRBV7-8 and J is TRBJ1-5; 8 nucleotides agree with TRBD1. Unmatched junction bases numbered 13, after V lost 2 bases and J lost 4 bases. CDR3 size: 18 residues. Per germline, CDR1 SGHVS and CDR2 FQNEAQ.

The chain carries TRBV18 and TRBJ2-2, with D possibly being TRBD1 (5 bases). CDR3 length: 16 amino acids. From germline, CDR1 is KGHSH and CDR2 LQKENI. The V end was cut by 4 bases, the J end by 5 bases, with 17 bases between. Here the CDR3 DNA reads TGTGCCAGCTCACTCCCCCAGGGTGAGAGAACCGGGGAGCTGTTTTTT. It yields the protein CASSLPQGERTGELFF.

The CDR3 loop is CSVVGTGKETQYF. The CDR3 DNA reads TGCAGCGTTGTGGGGACAGGGAAAGAGACCCAGTACTTC. V and J are TRBV29-1 and TRBJ2-5; 9 bases fit TRBD1. Germline-derived CDR1 and CDR2 are SQVTM and ANQGSEA. Losses at the gene ends were 4 bases for V and 3 bases for J; bases not matched to a gene: 3. There are 13 residues in the CDR3. The full variable domain, its missing parts supplied by reference TRBV29-1 and TRBJ2-5, is SAVISQKPSRDICQRGTSLTIQCQVDSQVTMMFWYRQQPGQSLTLIATANQGSEATYESGFVIDKFPISRPNLTFSTLTVSNMSPEDSSIYLCSVVGTGKETQYFGPGTRLLVL.

This chain joins TRBV28 and TRBJ1-4, with D maybe TRBD1 (6 bases). Germline CDR1 and CDR2: MDHEN and SYDVKM. CDR3 length: 19 residues. V lost 1 base and J 5 bases, leaving 23 bases between the germline ends. The CDR3 region has the DNA TGTGCCAGCAGTTTATATCCCCCTTGGTTACCAGGGGTCAATGAAAAACTGTTTTTT. It translates to CASSLYPPWLPGVNEKLFF.

The rearrangement uses TRBV7-9 and TRBJ1-5, with 8 bases fitting TRBD1. CDR1 and CDR2 from the germline V gene are SEHNR and FQNEAQ (reference sequence). Trimming cost V 4 bases and J 6 bases; bases outside gene matches: 8. The CDR3 is 15 amino acids. CDR3: CASSSTGEDGQPQHF. The CDR3 region has the DNA TGTGCCAGCAGCTCGACAGGGGAAGATGGTCAGCCCCAGCATTTT.

The genes are TRBV6-5 and TRBJ2-3, with no clear D. V lost 4 bases, J lost 0 bases, and 8 bases lay in between. Germline CDR1 reads MNHEY; CDR2 reads SVGAGI. The CDR3 is 14 amino acids. In nucleotides, the CDR3 is TGTGCCAGCAGTTTTCGGCGGAGCACAGATACGCAGTATTTT. Amino acids: CASSFRRSTDTQYF.

The chain uses TRBV18 and TRBJ1-1; 9 nucleotides line up with TRBD1. Losses at the gene ends were 5 bases for V and 11 bases for J; bases not matched to a gene: 6. Germline lookup yields CDR1 KGHSH and CDR2 LQKENI. CDR3 length equals 12 residues. CDR3 coding DNA: TGTGCCAGCTCAGCCGGGACAGGGTCGGCTTTCTTT. Translated: CASSAGTGSAFF.

V usage is TRBV10-1 and J usage is TRBJ2-7, with 7 bases that match TRBD2. Per germline, CDR1 WNHNN and CDR2 SYGVQD (reference sequence). Losses at the gene ends were 2 bases for V and 2 bases for J; bases not matched to a gene: 6. CDR3 length: 15 amino acids. The DNA for the CDR3 is TGCGCCAGCAGTGAGGAGTTAGCGGGTCCCTACGAGCAGTACTTC. This translates into CASSEELAGPYEQYF.

V gene TRBV28 combines with J gene TRBJ1-1; the match to TRBD1 covers 7 bases. Losses at the gene ends were 5 bases for V and 4 bases for J; bases not matched to a gene: 13. The CDR3 is made up of 16 amino acids. CDR1 and CDR2 (germline): MDHEN, SYDVKM. The CDR3 DNA follows: TGTGCCAGCAGTCCAGGGGGGCGGGCGACGGCCACTGAAGCTTTCTTT. Its protein is CASSPGGRATATEAFF.

The V call is TRBV19, the J call TRBJ2-1, with 9 bases that match TRBD2. Germline V CDR1 and CDR2: LNHDA, SQIVND (reference sequence). After removal of 6 bases from V and 0 bases from J, the junction contained 6 bases not matched to a gene. The CDR3 sequence is 16 residues long. As DNA, the CDR3 is TGTGCCAGTAGAGGTATAGCGGGGGACTCCTACAATGAGCAGTTCTTC. It yields the protein CASRGIAGDSYNEQFF.

The rearrangement links TRBV3-1 (or the pseudogene TRBV3-2) to TRBJ1-5, with 7 nucleotides matching TRBD1. Germline-derived CDR1 and CDR2 are LGHDT and YNNKEL (reference sequence). CDR3 size: 16 residues. V shed 4 bases, J shed 6 bases, and the junction held 12 bases outside the gene matches. The chain's CDR3 is CASSRVMEGAGQPQHF. DNA of the CDR3: TGTGCCAGCAGCCGGGTAATGGAGGGGGCGGGTCAGCCCCAGCATTTT.

This clone was recorded only once. This CDR3 reads CASSLAGTGIEKLFF. CDR3 bases: TGTGCCAGCAGCTTAGCGGGGACAGGCATTGAAAAACTGTTTTTT. This chain joins TRBV7-6 and TRBJ1-4; 8 bases are shared with TRBD1. Germline V CDR1 and CDR2: SGHVS, FNYEAQ. The CDR3 is 15 amino acids. J lost 7 bases, V lost 0 bases, and 4 bases had no gene match.

The chain has TRBV5-1 and TRBJ2-7; 10 bases line up with TRBD2. The CDR3 totals 15 residues. Trimming at V came to 0 bases and at J to 3 bases, leaving 3 bases not matched to a gene. The germline V gene has CDR1 SGHRS and CDR2 YFSETQ. CDR3 nucleotide sequence: TGCGCCAGCAGCTTGGGGCCTAGCGGGAGCTACGAGCAGTACTTC. Translation: CASSLGPSGSYEQYF. The complete variable domain, with remaining parts taken from reference TRBV5-1 and TRBJ2-7, reads KAGVTQTPRYLIKTRGQQVTLSCSPISGHRSVSWYQQTPGQGLQFLFEYFSETQRNKGNFPGRFSGRQFSNSRSEMNVSTLELGDSALYLCASSLGPSGSYEQYFGPGTRLTVT.

This chain uses TRBV29-1 with TRBJ2-5; possibly TRBD1 for D (6 bases). The V gene lost 4 bases and the J gene lost 5 bases, with 23 bases spanning the gap. This CDR3 is 16 amino acids long. Germline V CDR1 and CDR2: SQVTM, ANQGSEA. The CDR3 region is CSVVVTGSLLGETQYF. CDR3 nucleotides: TGCAGCGTTGTGGTTACAGGGTCCCTTTTAGGTGAGACCCAGTACTTC.

This chain connects TRBV18 to TRBJ2-3; TRBD1 matches 11 bases. Unmatched junction bases numbered 19, after V lost 5 bases and J lost 0 bases. This CDR3 contains 21 residues. CDR1 is KGHSH and CDR2 is LQKENI in the germline V gene. This chain's CDR3 is CASSAIPPGQGDTTSTDTQYF. The CDR3 DNA is TGTGCCAGCTCAGCAATACCTCCGGGACAGGGGGATACCACTAGCACAGATACGCAGTATTTT.